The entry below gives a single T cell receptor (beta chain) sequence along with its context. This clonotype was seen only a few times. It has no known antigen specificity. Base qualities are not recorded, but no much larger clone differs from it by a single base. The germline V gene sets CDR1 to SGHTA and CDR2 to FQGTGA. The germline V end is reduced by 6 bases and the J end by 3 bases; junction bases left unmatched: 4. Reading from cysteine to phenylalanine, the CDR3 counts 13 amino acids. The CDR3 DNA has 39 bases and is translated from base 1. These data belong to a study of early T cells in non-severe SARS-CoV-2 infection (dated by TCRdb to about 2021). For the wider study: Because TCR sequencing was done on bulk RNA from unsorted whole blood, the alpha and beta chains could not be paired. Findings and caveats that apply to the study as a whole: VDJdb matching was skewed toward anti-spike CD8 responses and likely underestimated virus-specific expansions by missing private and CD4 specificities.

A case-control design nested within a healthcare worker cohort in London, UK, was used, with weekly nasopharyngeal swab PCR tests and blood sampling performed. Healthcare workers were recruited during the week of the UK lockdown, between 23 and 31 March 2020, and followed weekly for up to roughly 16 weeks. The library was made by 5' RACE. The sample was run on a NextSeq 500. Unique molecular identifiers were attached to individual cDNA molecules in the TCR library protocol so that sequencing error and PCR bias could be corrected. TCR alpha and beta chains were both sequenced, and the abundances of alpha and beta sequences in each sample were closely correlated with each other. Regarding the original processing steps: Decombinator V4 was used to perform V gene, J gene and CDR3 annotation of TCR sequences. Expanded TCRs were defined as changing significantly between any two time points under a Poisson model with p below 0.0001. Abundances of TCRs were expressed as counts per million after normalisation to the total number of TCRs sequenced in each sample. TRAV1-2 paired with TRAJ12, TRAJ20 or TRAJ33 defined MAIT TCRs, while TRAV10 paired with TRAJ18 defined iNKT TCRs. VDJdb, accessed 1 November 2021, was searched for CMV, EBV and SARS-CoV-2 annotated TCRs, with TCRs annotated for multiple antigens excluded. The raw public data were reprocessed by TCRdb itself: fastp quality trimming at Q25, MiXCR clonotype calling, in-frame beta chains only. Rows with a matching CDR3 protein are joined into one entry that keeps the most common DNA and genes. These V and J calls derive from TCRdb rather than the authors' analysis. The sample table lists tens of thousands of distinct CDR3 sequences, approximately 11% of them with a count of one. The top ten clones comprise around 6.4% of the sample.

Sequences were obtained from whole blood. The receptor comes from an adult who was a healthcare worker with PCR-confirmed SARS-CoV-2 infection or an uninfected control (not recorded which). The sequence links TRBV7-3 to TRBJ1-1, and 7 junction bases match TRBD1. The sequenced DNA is TGTGCCAGCAGTCCCGACAGGGACACTGAAGCTTTCTTT. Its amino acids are CASSPDRDTEAFF.